This is a list of T cell receptor beta chains from one sample in a study of neurological immune-mediated disorders. One entry per CDR3 protein results from TCRdb running MiXCR on the 5' RACE reads. The sample comprises about 87,000 distinct CDR3 sequences, 3% to 4.5% of which are singletons, and under 3.5% rests with the top ten. The sequencing sample was made of PBMCs. Receptors originate from a woman aged 50 to 60 with multiple sclerosis. The CDR3 runs from the conserved cysteine through the conserved F or W. A D gene is named only where the DNA matches it firmly. Each size is once, few, many or a size class.

CDR3 protein	CDR3 DNA	V gene	D gene	clone size	J gene
CASSLEAGVGSGANVLTF	TGCGCCAGCAGCTTGGAGGCAGGGGTTGGCTCTGGGGCCAACGTCCTGACTTTC	TRBV5-1	NA	many	TRBJ2-6
CASSLGGHSEAFF	TGTGCCAGCAGTTTAGGGGGCCACAGTGAAGCTTTCTTT	TRBV12-3/TRBV12-4	NA	many	TRBJ1-1
CASSPGLAGGNWQFF	TGCGCCAGCAGCCCGGGACTAGCGGGGGGAAATTGGCAGTTCTTC	TRBV5-1	TRBD2	many	TRBJ2-1
CASSLRGGGTDTQYF	TGTGCCAGCAGCCTCCGCGGGGGGGGCACAGATACGCAGTATTTT	TRBV4-2	TRBD2	many	TRBJ2-3
CASSTLAGAIGELFF	TGTGCCAGCAGCACCCTAGCGGGGGCTATCGGGGAGCTGTTTTTT	TRBV7-9	TRBD2	many	TRBJ2-2
CASMRDFGEQFF	TGTGCCAGCATGAGGGATTTCGGTGAGCAGTTCTTC	TRBV6-2/TRBV6-3	NA	many	TRBJ2-1
CASSRGQQNTGELFF	TGCGCCAGCAGCCGGGGACAGCAAAACACCGGGGAGCTGTTTTTT	TRBV4-1	TRBD1	many	TRBJ2-2
CSARVTSGGTRANTGELFF	TGCAGTGCTAGAGTGACTAGCGGGGGGACCCGCGCGAACACCGGGGAGCTGTTTTTT	TRBV20-1	TRBD2	many	TRBJ2-2
CASSLTWRDYEQYF	TGTGCCAGCAGCCTCACTTGGAGGGATTACGAGCAGTACTTC	TRBV7-9	NA	many	TRBJ2-7
CASRFRGGVDEQFF	TGCGCCAGCAGATTTCGGGGGGGCGTCGATGAGCAGTTCTTC	TRBV5-1	TRBD2	many	TRBJ2-1
CASSSAAGYTF	TGTGCCAGCAGTTCAGCGGCTGGCTACACCTTC	TRBV7-2	NA	many	TRBJ1-2